The clone carrying this TCR beta chain appeared a single time. Its antigen is undetermined. Two oligonucleotides, mixed equimolar, formed the beta constant-region primer covering TRBC1 and TRBC2. The ligated cDNA underwent four PCR rounds using SP2 and nested alpha and beta constant-region primers. Using its own MiXCR run on the UMI-ligation and nested PCR reads, TCRdb lists one record per CDR3 protein. The sample holds some 82,000 distinct CDR3 sequences, about 10% seen once. Cells stained for CD3, CD4, CD8, CD45RA, CD27 and viability were sorted into four CD45RA/CD27 subsets. Germline lookup yields CDR1 LNHDA and CDR2 SQIVND (reference sequence). The junction had 7 bases not matched to a gene; V was cut back by 6 bases and J by 0 bases. The CDR3 length is 16 residues. This record belongs to a study of naive and memory T cell subsets. The study's findings and limits: Naive repertoires, especially CD8, held a few larger clonotypes, possibly memory cells re-expressing CD45RA.

Source material: naive CD4+ T cells from blood. This TCR derives from a human donor in good health. The chain joins TRBV19 to TRBJ1-4; TRBD1 aligns across 7 bases. This CDR3 reads CASSLLGTATNEKLFF. The CDR3 region has the DNA TGTGCCAGTAGCCTCCTGGGGACAGCAACTAATGAAAAACTGTTTTTT.